The clone carrying this T cell receptor beta chain was counted between two and nine times. Germline CDR1 is SGHDN and CDR2 is FVKESK. The CDR3 length is 15 residues. The V and J ends lost 0 bases and 3 bases respectively, with 11 bases between them. This sample is drawn from a study of blood T cells in healthy people across ages. The authors ran a second PCR of 7 to 11 cycles using a sample-barcoded 5' primer and a J-beta primer mix. Each cDNA molecule carried a tag from a template-switch adaptor that contained 12 random nucleotides. TCRdb reprocessed the 5' RACE reads via MiXCR and lists one record per CDR3 protein. The sample holds around 800,000 distinct CDR3 sequences, about half seen once.

V is TRBV14 and J is TRBJ2-5; tentatively, D is TRBD2 (6 bases). The sequencing input was blood. The receptor was derived from a man of 80 years or more in good health. The DNA for the CDR3 is TGTGCCAGCAGCCAAGATCGGGGGTGGGAAGAGACCCAGTACTTC. It codes for CASSQDRGWEETQYF.